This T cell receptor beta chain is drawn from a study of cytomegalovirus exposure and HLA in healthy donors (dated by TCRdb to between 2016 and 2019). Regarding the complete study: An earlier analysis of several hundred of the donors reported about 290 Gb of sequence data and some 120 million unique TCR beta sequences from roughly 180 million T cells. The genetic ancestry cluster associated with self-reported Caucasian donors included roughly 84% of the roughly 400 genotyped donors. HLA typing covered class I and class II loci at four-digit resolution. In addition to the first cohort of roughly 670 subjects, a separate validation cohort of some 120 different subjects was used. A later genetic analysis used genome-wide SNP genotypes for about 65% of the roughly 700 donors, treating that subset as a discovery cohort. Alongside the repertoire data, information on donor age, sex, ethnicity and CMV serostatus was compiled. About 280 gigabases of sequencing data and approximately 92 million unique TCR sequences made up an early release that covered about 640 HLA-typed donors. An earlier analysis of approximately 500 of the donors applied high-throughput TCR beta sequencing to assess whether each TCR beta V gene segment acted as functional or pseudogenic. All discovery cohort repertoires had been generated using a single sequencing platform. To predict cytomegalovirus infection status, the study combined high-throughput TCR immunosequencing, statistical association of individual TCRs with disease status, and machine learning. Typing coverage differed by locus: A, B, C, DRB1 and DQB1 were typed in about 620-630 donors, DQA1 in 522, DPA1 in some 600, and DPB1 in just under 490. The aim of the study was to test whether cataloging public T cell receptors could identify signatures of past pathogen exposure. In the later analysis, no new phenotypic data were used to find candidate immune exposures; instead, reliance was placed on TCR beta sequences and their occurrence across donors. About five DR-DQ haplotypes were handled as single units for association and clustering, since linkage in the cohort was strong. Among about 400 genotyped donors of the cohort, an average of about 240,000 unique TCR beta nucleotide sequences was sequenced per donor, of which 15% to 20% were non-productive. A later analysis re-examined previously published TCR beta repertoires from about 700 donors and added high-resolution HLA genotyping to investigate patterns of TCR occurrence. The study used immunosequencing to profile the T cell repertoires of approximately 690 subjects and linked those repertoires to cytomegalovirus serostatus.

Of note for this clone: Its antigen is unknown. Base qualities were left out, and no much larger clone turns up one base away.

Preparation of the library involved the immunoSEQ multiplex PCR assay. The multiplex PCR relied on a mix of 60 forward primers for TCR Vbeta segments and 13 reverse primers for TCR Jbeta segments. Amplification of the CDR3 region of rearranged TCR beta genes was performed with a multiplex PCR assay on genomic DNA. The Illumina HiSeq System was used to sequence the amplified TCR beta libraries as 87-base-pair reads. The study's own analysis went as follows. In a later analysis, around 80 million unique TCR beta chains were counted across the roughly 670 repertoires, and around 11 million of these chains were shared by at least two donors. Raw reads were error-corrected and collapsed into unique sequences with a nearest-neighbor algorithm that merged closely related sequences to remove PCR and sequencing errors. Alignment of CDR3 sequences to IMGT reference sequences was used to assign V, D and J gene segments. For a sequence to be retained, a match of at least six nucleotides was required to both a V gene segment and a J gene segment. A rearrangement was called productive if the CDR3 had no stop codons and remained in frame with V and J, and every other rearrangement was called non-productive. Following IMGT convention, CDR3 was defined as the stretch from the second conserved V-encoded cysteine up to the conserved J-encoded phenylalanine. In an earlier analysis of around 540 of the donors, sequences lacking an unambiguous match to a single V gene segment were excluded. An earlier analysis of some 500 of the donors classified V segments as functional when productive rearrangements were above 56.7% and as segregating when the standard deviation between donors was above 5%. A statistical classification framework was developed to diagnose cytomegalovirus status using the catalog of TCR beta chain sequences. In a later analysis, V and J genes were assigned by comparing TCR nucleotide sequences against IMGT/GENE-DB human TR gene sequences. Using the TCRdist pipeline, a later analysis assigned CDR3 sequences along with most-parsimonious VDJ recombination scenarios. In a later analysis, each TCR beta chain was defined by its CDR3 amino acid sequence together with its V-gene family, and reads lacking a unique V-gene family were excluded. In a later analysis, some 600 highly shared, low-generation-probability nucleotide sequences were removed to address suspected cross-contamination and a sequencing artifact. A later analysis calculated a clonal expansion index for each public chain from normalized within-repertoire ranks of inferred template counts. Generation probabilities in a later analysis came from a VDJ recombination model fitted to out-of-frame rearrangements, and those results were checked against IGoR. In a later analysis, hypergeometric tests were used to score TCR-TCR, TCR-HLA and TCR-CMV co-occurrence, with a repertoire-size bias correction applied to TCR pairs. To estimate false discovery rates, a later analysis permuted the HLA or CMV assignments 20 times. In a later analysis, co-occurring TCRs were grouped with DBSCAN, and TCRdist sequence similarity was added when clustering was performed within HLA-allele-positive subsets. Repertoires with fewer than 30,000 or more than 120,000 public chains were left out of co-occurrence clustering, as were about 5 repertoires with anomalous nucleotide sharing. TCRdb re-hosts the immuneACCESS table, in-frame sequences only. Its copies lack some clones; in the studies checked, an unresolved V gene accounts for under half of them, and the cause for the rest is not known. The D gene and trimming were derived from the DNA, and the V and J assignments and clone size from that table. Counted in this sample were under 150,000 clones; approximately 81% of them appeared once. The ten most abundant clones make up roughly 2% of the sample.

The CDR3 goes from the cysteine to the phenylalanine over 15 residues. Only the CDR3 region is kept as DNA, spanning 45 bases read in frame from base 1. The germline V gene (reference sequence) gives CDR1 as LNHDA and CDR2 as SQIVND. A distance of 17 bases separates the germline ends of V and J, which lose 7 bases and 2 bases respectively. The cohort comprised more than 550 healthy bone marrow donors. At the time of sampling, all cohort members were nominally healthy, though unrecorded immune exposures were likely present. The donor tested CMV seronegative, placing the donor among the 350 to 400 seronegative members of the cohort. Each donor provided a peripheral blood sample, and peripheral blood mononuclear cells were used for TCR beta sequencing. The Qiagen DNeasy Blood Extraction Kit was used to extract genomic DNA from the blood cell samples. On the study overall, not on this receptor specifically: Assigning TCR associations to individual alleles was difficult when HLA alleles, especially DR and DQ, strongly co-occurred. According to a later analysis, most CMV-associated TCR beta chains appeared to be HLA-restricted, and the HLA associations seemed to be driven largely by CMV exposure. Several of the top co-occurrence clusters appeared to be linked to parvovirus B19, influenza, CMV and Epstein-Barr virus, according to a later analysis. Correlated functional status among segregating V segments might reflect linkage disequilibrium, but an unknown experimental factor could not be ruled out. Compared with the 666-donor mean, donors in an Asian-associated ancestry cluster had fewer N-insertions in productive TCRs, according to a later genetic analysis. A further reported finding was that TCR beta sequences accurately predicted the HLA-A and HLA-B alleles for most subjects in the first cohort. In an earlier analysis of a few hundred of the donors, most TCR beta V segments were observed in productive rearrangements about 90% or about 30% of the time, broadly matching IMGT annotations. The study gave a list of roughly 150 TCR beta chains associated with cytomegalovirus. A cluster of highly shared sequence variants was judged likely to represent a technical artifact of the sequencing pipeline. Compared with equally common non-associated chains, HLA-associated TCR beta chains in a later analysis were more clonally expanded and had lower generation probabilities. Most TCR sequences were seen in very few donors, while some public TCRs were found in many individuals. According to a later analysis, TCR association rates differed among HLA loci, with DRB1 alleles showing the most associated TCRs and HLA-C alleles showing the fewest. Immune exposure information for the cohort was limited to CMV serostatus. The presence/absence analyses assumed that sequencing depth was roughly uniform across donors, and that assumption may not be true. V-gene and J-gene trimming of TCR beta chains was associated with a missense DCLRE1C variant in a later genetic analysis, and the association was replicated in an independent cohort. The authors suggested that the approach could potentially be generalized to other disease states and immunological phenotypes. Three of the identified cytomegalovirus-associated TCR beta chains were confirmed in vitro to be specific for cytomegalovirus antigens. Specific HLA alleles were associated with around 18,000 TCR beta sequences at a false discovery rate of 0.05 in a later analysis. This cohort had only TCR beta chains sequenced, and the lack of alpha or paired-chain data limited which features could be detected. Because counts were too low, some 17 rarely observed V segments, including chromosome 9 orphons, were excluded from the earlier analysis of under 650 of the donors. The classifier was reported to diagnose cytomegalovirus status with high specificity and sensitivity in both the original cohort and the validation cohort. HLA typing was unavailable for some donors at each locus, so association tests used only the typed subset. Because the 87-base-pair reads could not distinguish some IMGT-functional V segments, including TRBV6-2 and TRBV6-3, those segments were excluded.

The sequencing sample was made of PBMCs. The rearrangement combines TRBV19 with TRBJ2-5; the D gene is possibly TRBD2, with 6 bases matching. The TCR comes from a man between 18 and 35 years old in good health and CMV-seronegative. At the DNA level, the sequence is TGTGCCAGTACCCCGGAGGGCCGACGGCAAGAGACCCAGTACTTC. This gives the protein CASTPEGRRQETQYF.